One sample yielded the 31 T cell receptor beta chains listed below, sequenced in a study of cytotoxic CD8 clonotypes in ibrutinib-treated CLL. Libraries were prepared by immunoSEQ multiplex PCR; TCRdb keeps only in-frame clonotypes and omits some of them. The table shows roughly 250,000 clones, with 70% occurring only once. The sequencing used PBMCs, collected after 24 months of ibrutinib treatment. Receptors were obtained from a human donor with chronic lymphocytic leukemia.

This chain joins TRBV30 and TRBJ1-5, with D tentatively TRBD1 (6 bases). CDR3 size: 16 residues. Germline V lookup: CDR1 GTSNPN, CDR2 SVGIG (reference sequence). The V and J ends lost 3 bases and 3 bases respectively, with 18 bases between them. This chain's CDR3 is CAWSAVQGSLNQPQHF. In DNA form, the CDR3 reads TGTGCCTGGAGCGCTGTGCAGGGGTCCCTCAATCAGCCCCAGCATTTT.

The genes are TRBV30 and TRBJ2-1; perhaps TRBD1 as D (5 bases). Looked up from germline, CDR1 is GTSNPN and CDR2 is SVGIG (reference sequence). The CDR3 spans 13 residues. With 4 bases removed from V and 2 bases from J, the gap between germline ends came to 9 bases. CDR3 DNA: TGTGCCTGGATAGGGGATACCTACAATGAGCAGTTCTTC. Residues: CAWIGDTYNEQFF. Complete variable domain (other parts from reference TRBV30 and TRBJ2-1): SQTIHQWPATLVQPVGSPLSLECTVEGTSNPNLYWYRQAAGRGLQLLFYSVGIGQISSEVPQNLSASRPQDRQFILSSKKLLLSDSGFYLCAWIGDTYNEQFFGPGTRLTVL.

The chain carries TRBV7-2 and TRBJ2-1; a weak D match, TRBD2 (5 bases). V shed 1 base and J shed 8 bases, with 21 bases lying between them. Germline assignment: CDR1 SGHTA and CDR2 FQGNSA. There are 17 residues in the CDR3. The CDR3 region has the DNA TGTGCCAGCAGCTTAGATATCCTAGCCCTGAGAGCGGATGAGCAGTTCTTC. Translating it yields CASSLDILALRADEQFF. Based on the CDR3 plus reference TRBV7-2 and TRBJ2-1, the full variable domain is GAGVSQSPSNKVTEKGKDVELRCDPISGHTALYWYRQSLGQGLEFLIYFQGNSAPDKSGLPSDRFSAERTGGSVSTLTIQRTQQEDSAVYLCASSLDILALRADEQFFGPGTRLTVL.

The rearrangement joins TRBV7-6 to TRBJ2-5; 10 bases are shared with TRBD1. The J segment lost 5 bases and the V segment lost 3 bases, leaving 6 bases of the junction unmatched. CDR1 is SGHVS and CDR2 is FNYEAQ in the germline V gene. The CDR3 totals 15 residues. The CDR3 protein is CASSLETGGRETQYF. The CDR3, as DNA: TGTGCCAGCAGCTTGGAGACAGGGGGCAGGGAGACCCAGTACTTC.

The chain couples TRBV5-8 to TRBJ1-5; D is possibly TRBD1 (5 bases). The germline V gene encodes CDR1 SGHTS and CDR2 YDEGEE. V lost 4 bases, J lost 6 bases, and 17 bases lay in between. The CDR3 extends over 15 amino acids. Written as DNA, the CDR3 is TGTGCCAGCAGCCGTCGTTCGGACACCGGTCAGCCCCAGCATTTT. Its translation: CASSRRSDTGQPQHF. The variable domain in full, with the rest retrieved from reference TRBV5-8 and TRBJ1-5, is EAGVTQSPTHLIKTRGQQATLRCSPISGHTSVYWYQQALGLGLQFLLWYDEGEERNRGNFPPRFSGRQFPNYSSELNVNALELEDSALYLCASSRRSDTGQPQHFGDGTRLSIL.

This clone has just a few counts. The chain couples TRBV2 to TRBJ2-4; D may be TRBD1 (5 bases). Trimming shortened V by 8 bases and J by 1 base, and 18 bases separated the two germline ends. The CDR3 length is 16 residues. From germline, CDR1 is SNHLY and CDR2 FYNNEI. CDR3 DNA: TGTGCCAGCTACTCATCCAGGGAATTGGCCAAAAACATTCAGTACTTC. This translates into CASYSSRELAKNIQYF.

This clone was recorded a few times. This rearrangement joins TRBV4-2 to TRBJ1-5; D unclear. The CDR3 is made up of 15 amino acids. Per germline, CDR1 LGHNA and CDR2 YNFKEQ. Trimming stripped 0 bases from V and 6 bases from J, with 12 bases between. The CDR3 bases are TGTGCCAGCAGCCAAGATTCTCAGGCTCGTCAGCCCCAGCATTTT. It specifies CASSQDSQARQPQHF.

This clone was picked up one time. V and J are TRBV27 and TRBJ2-1; D is ambiguous. The CDR3 length is 13 residues. Between the trimmed V and J ends, which lost 8 bases and 9 bases, there was a span of 17 bases. Germline lookup yields CDR1 MNHEY and CDR2 SMNVEV (reference sequence). Here the CDR3 DNA reads TGTGCCAGCTCGATGACTGCGCCTTCTGAGCAGTTCTTC. This encodes CASSMTAPSEQFF.

This clone occurred many times. DNA of the CDR3: TGTGCCAGTAGTCTCGGGACAGGCGGAGACATTCAGTACTTC. This codes for CASSLGTGGDIQYF. V is TRBV19 and J is TRBJ2-4, with 8 bases fitting TRBD1. With V trimmed by 5 bases and J by 8 bases, 8 bases remained unmatched. This CDR3 has 14 amino acids. CDR1 LNHDA and CDR2 SQIVND come from the germline V gene (reference sequence).

This clone was picked up a small number of times. This chain links TRBV7-9 with TRBJ2-3; no reliable D call. Germline V CDR1 and CDR2: SEHNR, FQNEAQ (reference sequence). V gave up 6 bases and J gave up 4 bases, with 14 bases separating them. This CDR3 contains 14 residues. The CDR3 DNA follows: TGTGCCAGCAGACGACCCGGAGAGGCAGATACGCAGTATTTT. Translating it yields CASRRPGEADTQYF.

This clone was seen a few times. The chain carries TRBV30 and TRBJ2-7, with D possibly being TRBD1 (5 bases). Germline values: CDR1 GTSNPN, CDR2 SVGIG (reference sequence). Deletions cut 2 bases from V and 5 bases from J, with 16 bases between. The CDR3 extends over 14 amino acids. The CDR3 sequence is CAWSRGLGIHEQYF. DNA of the CDR3: TGTGCCTGGAGTAGGGGTTTGGGCATCCACGAGCAGTACTTC.

The CDR3 here is CASSYDISNQPQHF. The CDR3 DNA is TGCGCCAGCAGCTACGACATTAGCAATCAGCCCCAGCATTTT. This chain links TRBV10-2 with TRBJ1-5; no firm D call. CDR3 length: 14 residues. Germline V gene lookup returns CDR1 WSHSY and CDR2 SAAADI. V lost 6 bases and J 0 bases, leaving 9 bases between the germline ends.

This chain links TRBV29-1 with TRBJ2-7; 9 positions agree with TRBD2. The V and J ends lost 7 bases and 3 bases, in that order; junction bases with no gene match: 4. The CDR3 has 12 residues. Germline values: CDR1 SQVTM, CDR2 ANQGSEA. CDR3 sequence (DNA): TGCAGCGCCATTAGCGGGAGCTACGAGCAGTACTTC. This gives the protein CSAISGSYEQYF.

The genes are TRBV6-5 and TRBJ1-2; 9 bases fit TRBD1. The germline gives CDR1 MNHEY, CDR2 SVGAGI. This CDR3 contains 14 residues. The V segment lost 5 bases and the J segment 8 bases; nucleotides outside the gene matches: 9. The CDR3 bases are TGTGCCAGCAGTGCCCCGGGACAGGGTTGGGGCTACACCTTC. The encoded protein is CASSAPGQGWGYTF.

This clone was detected only a few times. The chain is built from TRBV30 and TRBJ1-5, with D unresolved. This CDR3 has 13 residues. With 4 bases removed from V and 3 bases from J, the gap between germline ends came to 10 bases. CDR1 is GTSNPN, CDR2 SVGIG, per germline (reference sequence). The DNA for the CDR3 is TGTGCCTGGACACCGGGTCACAATCAGCCCCAGCATTTT. Amino acids: CAWTPGHNQPQHF.

This clone was detected a few times. This chain uses TRBV29-1 with TRBJ2-5; D is possibly TRBD1 (6 bases). CDR3 length: 13 amino acids. Germline-derived CDR1 and CDR2 are SQVTM and ANQGSEA. V was cut by 4 bases and J by 0 bases, with 9 bases left in between. CDR3 sequence reads: CSVGRTDQETQYF. CDR3 bases: TGCAGCGTTGGGCGGACAGACCAAGAGACCCAGTACTTC.

The chain couples TRBV5-1 to TRBJ2-5, with D tentatively TRBD2 (6 bases). Between the trimmed V and J ends, which lost 0 bases and 5 bases, there was a span of 23 bases. The CDR3 length is 18 residues. In germline, CDR1 is SGHRS, CDR2 YFSETQ. CDR3 DNA: TGCGCCAGCAGCTTGGTACGGGGGAGTGAGACTAGAGAGGAGACCCAGTACTTC. Its translation: CASSLVRGSETREETQYF.

The chain recombines TRBV7-9 with TRBJ2-7, with 7 bases lining up with TRBD1. V was pared by 3 bases and J by 2 bases, with 4 bases of the junction left unmatched. Germline lookup yields CDR1 SEHNR and CDR2 FQNEAQ (reference sequence). The length of the CDR3 is 14 residues. The DNA of the CDR3 is TGTGCCAGCAGCTTTGGAGACAGGGCCTACGAGCAGTACTTC. Translation: CASSFGDRAYEQYF.

This clone has only one observation. V usage is TRBV5-6 and J usage is TRBJ2-2; the D gene is possibly TRBD2 (5 bases). The ends were cut back, 4 bases at V and 1 base at J, with 11 bases in the middle. This CDR3 spans 15 amino acids. Looked up from germline, CDR1 is SGHDT and CDR2 is YYEEEE. The CDR3 sequence: CASSGEPVNTGELFF. CDR3 sequence (DNA): TGTGCCAGCAGCGGGGAGCCGGTGAACACCGGGGAGCTGTTTTTT.

This clone has only a few counts. V gene TRBV7-3 combines with J gene TRBJ2-3, with TRBD2 matching 7 bases. Trimming at V came to 5 bases and at J to 1 base, leaving 0 bases not matched to a gene. This CDR3 contains 13 residues. Per germline, CDR1 SGHTA and CDR2 FQGTGA. The chain's CDR3 is CASSRGGTDTQYF. In DNA form, the CDR3 reads TGTGCCAGCAGCCGGGGGGGCACAGATACGCAGTATTTT.

The chain combines TRBV18 with TRBJ2-7; 8 bases match TRBD2. CDR1 and CDR2 from the germline V gene are KGHSH and LQKENI. This CDR3 is 15 amino acids long. Trimming took 2 bases from V and 0 from J; bases not matched to a gene: 3. CDR3 in amino acids: CASSPEAGDSYEQYF. The CDR3 coding sequence is TGTGCCAGCTCACCAGAAGCGGGAGACTCCTACGAGCAGTACTTC.

The chain employs TRBV7-8 and TRBJ2-7; no clear D gene. In germline, CDR1 is SGHVS, CDR2 FQNEAQ. This CDR3 has 14 residues. V lost 1 base and J 0 bases, leaving 7 bases between the germline ends. CDR3 residues: CASSLVESSYEQYF. CDR3 nucleotides: TGTGCCAGCAGCTTAGTGGAAAGCTCCTACGAGCAGTACTTC.

V is TRBV25-1 and J is TRBJ2-5, with 8 positions matching TRBD2. The CDR3 loop spans 13 amino acids. Germline CDR1 is MGHDK and CDR2 is SYGVNS. J was trimmed by 4 bases and V by 6 bases; bases with no gene match: 4. The CDR3 sequence is CASSGTRGETQYF. The CDR3 bases are TGTGCCAGCAGCGGGACTAGGGGAGAGACCCAGTACTTC.

This clone has more than one count but fewer than ten. The V gene is TRBV6-6, the J gene TRBJ2-5, with D uncertain. V gave up 1 base and J gave up 5 bases, with 2 bases separating them. The CDR3 sequence is 11 residues long. Germline CDR1 MNHNY, CDR2 SVGAGI (reference sequence). The CDR3 protein is CASSYWETQYF. The CDR3 nucleotides are TGTGCCAGCAGTTACTGGGAGACCCAGTACTTC.

The rearrangement joins TRBV6-6 to TRBJ1-1, with D unresolved. This CDR3 has 11 residues. Per the germline V gene, CDR1 is MNHNY and CDR2 is SVGAGI (reference sequence). The V and J ends lost 8 bases and 11 bases respectively, with 15 bases between them. The CDR3 reads CASGSSVRAFF. CDR3 coding DNA: TGTGCCAGCGGGTCGAGCGTAAGGGCTTTCTTT.

The chain links TRBV6-5 to TRBJ2-3; D is possibly TRBD1 or TRBD2 (5 bases each). Germline-derived CDR1 and CDR2 are MNHEY and SVGAGI. The CDR3 is made up of 15 amino acids. Trimming shortened V by 7 bases and J by 1 base, and 15 bases separated the two germline ends. CDR3 sequence: CASKESGGRTDTQYF. The CDR3 DNA reads as TGTGCCAGCAAGGAGAGTGGGGGTCGCACAGATACGCAGTATTTT.

The rearrangement joins TRBV7-9 to TRBJ2-2; 12 nucleotides agree with TRBD2. The CDR3 spans 19 residues. Per the germline V gene, CDR1 is SEHNR and CDR2 is FQNEAQ (reference sequence). J gave up 1 base and V 0 bases, and 6 bases lay outside the gene matches. CDR3 amino acids: CASSLATSGRVGNTGELFF. The CDR3 DNA sequence: TGTGCCAGCAGCTTAGCGACTAGCGGGAGAGTGGGGAACACCGGGGAGCTGTTTTTT.

This chain connects TRBV20-1 to TRBJ2-7; D remains unclear. The length of the CDR3 is 9 residues. Looked up from germline, CDR1 is DFQATT and CDR2 is SNEGSKA (reference sequence). The V and J ends lost 3 bases and 7 bases respectively, with 4 bases between them. In DNA form, the CDR3 reads TGCAGTGCTAGTGATGAGCAGTACTTC. Amino acid sequence: CSASDEQYF.

This chain links TRBV18 with TRBJ2-7, with 7 bases aligning to TRBD2. The germline gives CDR1 KGHSH, CDR2 LQKENI. V lost 3 bases, J lost 6 bases, and 8 bases stayed unmatched. The length of the CDR3 is 14 residues. The CDR3 here is CASSPETSFGEQYF. The CDR3, as DNA: TGTGCCAGCTCACCTGAGACTAGCTTTGGCGAGCAGTACTTC. Based on the CDR3 plus reference TRBV18 and TRBJ2-7, the full variable domain is NAGVMQNPRHLVRRRGQEARLRCSPMKGHSHVYWYRQLPEEGLKFMVYLQKENIIDESGMPKERFSAEFPKEGPSILRIQQVVRGDSAAYFCASSPETSFGEQYFGPGTRLTVT.

The chain has TRBV4-2 and TRBJ1-1; maybe TRBD1 (5 bases). The V end was cut by 0 bases, the J end by 4 bases, with 24 bases between. CDR1 is LGHNA, CDR2 YNFKEQ, per germline. This CDR3 spans 19 amino acids. CDR3 residues: CASSQDQRARMGQGTEAFF. CDR3 nucleotides: TGTGCCAGCAGCCAAGATCAACGGGCACGGATGGGCCAGGGCACTGAAGCTTTCTTT.

CDR3 amino acids: CASSLGRSTDTQYF. For the CDR3, the DNA is TGTGCCAGCAGCTTAGGGAGAAGCACAGATACGCAGTATTTT. The V call is TRBV11-3, the J call TRBJ2-3, with D hard to call. Per germline, CDR1 SGHNT and CDR2 YENEEA. The V end was cut by 1 base, the J end by 0 bases, with 5 bases between. The CDR3 loop spans 14 amino acids.